The clone carrying this T cell receptor beta chain has only a few counts. TCRdb redid the calling of the 5' RACE reads with MiXCR, one entry per CDR3 protein. Among roughly 310,000 distinct CDR3 sequences listed, 15% were seen once. The data were obtained in a study of T-cell memory formation after mild COVID-19. The germline CDR1 and CDR2 sequences are SGHRS and YFSETQ. The V end lost 5 bases, the J end lost 12 bases, and 26 bases lay between the germline ends. This CDR3 has 15 residues. The sequence was collected from a man between 18 and 29 years old who had mild COVID-19 (a few samples of this study predate the infection). Cell type and time point are not known. This chain connects TRBV5-1 to TRBJ1-2; the D gene is possibly TRBD1 (6 bases). Sequences were obtained from PBMCs or a T cell subset sorted from them (not recorded which). CDR3 coding DNA: TGCGCCAGCAGAGATCAGGGGAATAGAAGAAAGGGCGACACCTTC. As protein: CASRDQGNRRKGDTF. Full variable domain (remainder filled in from reference TRBV5-1 and TRBJ1-2): KAGVTQTPRYLIKTRGQQVTLSCSPISGHRSVSWYQQTPGQGLQFLFEYFSETQRNKGNFPGRFSGRQFSNSRSEMNVSTLELGDSALYLCASRDQGNRRKGDTFGSGTRLTVV.